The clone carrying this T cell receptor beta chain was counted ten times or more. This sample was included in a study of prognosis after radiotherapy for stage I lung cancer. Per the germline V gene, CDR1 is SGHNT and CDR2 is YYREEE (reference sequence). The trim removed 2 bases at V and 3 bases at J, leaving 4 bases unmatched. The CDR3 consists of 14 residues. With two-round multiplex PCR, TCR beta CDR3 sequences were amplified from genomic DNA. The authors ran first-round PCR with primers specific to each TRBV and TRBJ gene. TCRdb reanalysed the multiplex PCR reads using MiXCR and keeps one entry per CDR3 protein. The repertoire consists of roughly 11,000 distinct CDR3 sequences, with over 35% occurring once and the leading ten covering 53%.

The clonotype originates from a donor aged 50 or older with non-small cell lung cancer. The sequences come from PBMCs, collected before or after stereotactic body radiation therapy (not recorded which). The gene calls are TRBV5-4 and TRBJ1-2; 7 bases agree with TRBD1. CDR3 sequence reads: CASSFGQEHYGYTF. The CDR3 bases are TGTGCCAGCAGCTTTGGACAGGAACACTATGGCTACACCTTC.